This TCR beta chain was sequenced in a study of blood T cell repertoires in COVID-19. Whole-study context: Samples taken during acute and convalescent COVID-19 were collected in the United States, Italy and Spain. PBMCs, B-cell-depleted T cells, or T cells were the source of the cDNA or gDNA that made up the material.

As processed by the authors: Amplification of reference gene primers provided the estimated nucleated cell counts. Sequencing used immunoSEQ multiplex PCR; TCRdb keeps in-frame clones, though not all of them. For V, J and clone size, that table is used; D and trimming come from the DNA. The table lists roughly 240,000 clones, 85% of them singletons. Cohort assignment relied on participant-reported clinical history. The V gene's germline CDR1 is MNHNS and CDR2 SASEGT. The CDR3 is 15 residues long. With 0 bases clipped from V and 7 bases from J, the junction kept 9 bases outside the gene matches. This clonotype originated in a woman aged 45-65 years with acute COVID-19. The gene calls are TRBV6-1 and TRBJ2-7, with TRBD1 matching over 7 bases. The sequenced material came from PBMCs or T cells enriched from blood (not recorded which). The CDR3 region is CASSEAKQGPWEQYF. The CDR3 DNA is TGTGCCAGCAGTGAAGCCAAACAGGGGCCCTGGGAGCAGTACTTC.